This passage covers 32 T cell receptor beta chains from one sample sequenced in a study of cytomegalovirus exposure and HLA in healthy donors (dated by TCRdb to about 2017). Libraries were constructed by the immunoSEQ multiplex PCR assay. A mixture of 60 forward primers for TCR Vbeta segments and 13 reverse primers for TCR Jbeta segments was used in the multiplex PCR. Imported from immuneACCESS, the table was reduced by TCRdb to in-frame sequences with V and J called. These copies leave out some clones; in studies compared against another copy, an unresolved V gene accounts for under half, and the cause of the remainder is not known. The sample data list 90,000 to 95,000 clones, and roughly 79% of these were observed just once. The ten most abundant clones make up 0.57% of the sample. The material sequenced was PBMCs. The source of these receptors is a man under 40 in good health and CMV-seronegative.

The chain is built from TRBV7-9 and TRBJ2-7; TRBD2 is a possible D gene (5 bases). The V gene's germline CDR1 is SEHNR and CDR2 FQNEAQ (reference sequence). CDR3 length equals 18 residues. Trimming shortened V by 0 bases and J by 0 bases, and 18 bases separated the two germline ends. CDR3: CASSLAGVGTATSYEQYF. The CDR3 DNA follows: TGTGCCAGCAGCTTAGCGGGAGTGGGCACCGCGACCTCCTACGAGCAGTACTTC.

The rearrangement uses TRBV7-2 and TRBJ2-5, with 9 bases identical to TRBD2. CDR1 is SGHTA and CDR2 is FQGNSA in the germline V gene. Trimming at V came to 5 bases and at J to 2 bases, leaving 9 bases not matched to a gene. This CDR3 comprises 16 residues. As DNA, the CDR3 is TGTGCCAGCAGCCCACCCCGGCTAGCGGGACAAGAGACCCAGTACTTC. The encoded protein is CASSPPRLAGQETQYF. The whole variable domain, remainder taken from reference TRBV7-2 and TRBJ2-5, is GAGVSQSPSNKVTEKGKDVELRCDPISGHTALYWYRQSLGQGLEFLIYFQGNSAPDKSGLPSDRFSAERTGGSVSTLTIQRTQQEDSAVYLCASSPPRLAGQETQYFGPGTRLLVL.

The chain joins TRBV5-1 to TRBJ2-3, with 9 bases lining up with TRBD2. Germline values: CDR1 SGHRS, CDR2 YFSETQ. The CDR3 totals 15 residues. The V and J ends lost 2 bases and 4 bases, in that order; junction bases with no gene match: 5. CDR3 in DNA: TGCGCCAGCAGCTTTGGGACTAGCTTCTCAGATACGCAGTATTTT. Amino acids: CASSFGTSFSDTQYF.

This clone was found a few times. The V call is TRBV7-2, the J call TRBJ2-5, with 10 bases that match TRBD2. Germline CDR1 SGHTA, CDR2 FQGNSA. V gave up 5 bases and J gave up 5 bases; unmatched junction bases: 5. The CDR3 length is 14 residues. CDR3 nucleotides: TGTGCCAGCAGCCCGGGACTAGCGACGGAGACCCAGTACTTC. Amino acid sequence: CASSPGLATETQYF. Combining the CDR3 with reference TRBV7-2 and TRBJ2-5 gives the whole variable domain GAGVSQSPSNKVTEKGKDVELRCDPISGHTALYWYRQSLGQGLEFLIYFQGNSAPDKSGLPSDRFSAERTGGSVSTLTIQRTQQEDSAVYLCASSPGLATETQYFGPGTRLLVL.

The chain recombines TRBV7-2 with TRBJ1-2; tentatively, D is TRBD1 (5 bases). The CDR3 spans 14 residues. Germline V lookup: CDR1 SGHTA, CDR2 FQGNSA. Trimming shortened V by 2 bases and J by 5 bases, and 12 bases separated the two germline ends. The CDR3 reads CASSLQTRGYGYTF. The DNA for the CDR3 is TGTGCCAGCAGCTTACAAACGCGGGGGTATGGCTACACCTTC.

This clone was observed a single time. The rearrangement joins TRBV6-6 to TRBJ1-4; D remains unclear. The germline CDR1 and CDR2 sequences are MNHNY and SVGAGI (reference sequence). Deletions cut 0 bases from V and 7 bases from J, with 12 bases between. The CDR3 consists of 15 residues. The CDR3 DNA follows: TGTGCCAGCAGTTACTCGGGAGGAGTTGGTGAAAAACTGTTTTTT. Translated, it gives CASSYSGGVGEKLFF.

The chain employs TRBV20-1 and TRBJ1-2; no definite D call. Looked up from germline, CDR1 is DFQATT and CDR2 is SNEGSKA (reference sequence). CDR3 length equals 11 residues. Trimming pared 1 base from V and 6 bases from J, leaving 6 bases between. The CDR3 loop reads CSARGVNGYTF. CDR3 sequence (DNA): TGCAGTGCTAGAGGAGTTAATGGCTACACCTTC.

V usage is TRBV18 and J usage is TRBJ1-3; D unclear. The CDR3 runs 14 residues. Trimming pared 3 bases from V and 1 base from J, leaving 7 bases between. From germline, CDR1 is KGHSH and CDR2 LQKENI. CDR3 in amino acids: CASSPSGSGNTIYF. CDR3 DNA sequence: TGTGCCAGCTCACCGTCGGGGTCTGGAAACACCATATATTTT.

The J gene is TRBJ1-1, the V gene TRBV7-2; no clear D gene. Trimming shortened V by 4 bases and J by 1 base, and 13 bases separated the two germline ends. In germline, CDR1 is SGHTA, CDR2 FQGNSA. This CDR3 has 15 residues. The CDR3 sequence is CASSSKTGQNTEAFF. The CDR3 nucleotides are TGTGCCAGCAGCTCAAAAACTGGGCAGAACACTGAAGCTTTCTTT.

The genes are TRBV4-3 and TRBJ1-4; 7 bases line up with TRBD1. The germline gives CDR1 LGHNA, CDR2 YSLEER. This CDR3 comprises 14 residues. V was clipped by 4 bases and J by 4 bases; unmatched bases: 3. CDR3 nucleotides: TGCGCCAGCAGCCCGGGACAGAATAATGAAAAACTGTTTTTT. As protein: CASSPGQNNEKLFF.

V usage is TRBV7-3 and J usage is TRBJ2-1, with 7 bases identical to TRBD1. V lost 3 bases to trimming and J lost 4 bases; unmatched junction nucleotides: 3. The V gene's germline CDR1 is SGHTA and CDR2 FQGTGA. The CDR3 runs 14 residues. This CDR3 is CASSLGQTYNEQFF. The CDR3 region has the DNA TGTGCCAGCAGCTTGGGACAGACGTACAATGAGCAGTTCTTC. The full variable domain, in which reference TRBV7-3 and TRBJ2-1 provide the parts outside the CDR3, is GAGVSQTPSNKVTEKGKYVELRCDPISGHTALYWYRQSLGQGPEFLIYFQGTGAADDSGLPNDRFFAVRPEGSVSTLKIQRTERGDSAVYLCASSLGQTYNEQFFGPGTRLTVL.

The gene calls are TRBV15 and TRBJ2-2; tentative D call: TRBD1 (6 bases). V was pared by 3 bases and J by 1 base, with 6 bases between. Germline V gives CDR1 LNHNV, CDR2 YYDKDF (reference sequence). CDR3 length: 14 residues. The CDR3 reads CATSRDRNTGELFF. CDR3 DNA sequence: TGTGCCACCAGCAGGGACAGGAACACCGGGGAGCTGTTTTTT.

V is TRBV25-1 and J is TRBJ1-2, with TRBD1 matching 7 bases. Germline trimming cut 6 bases from V and 7 bases from J; bases unmatched to any gene: 5. Germline V gene data show CDR1 as MGHDK and CDR2 as SYGVNS. The CDR3 is made up of 12 amino acids. The CDR3 sequence: CASRRQGRGYTF. CDR3 sequence (DNA): TGTGCCAGCAGAAGACAGGGTCGTGGCTACACCTTC.

The V call is TRBV7-2, the J call TRBJ2-3; the match to TRBD2 covers 9 bases. This CDR3 is built from 14 residues. The V and J ends lost 8 bases and 2 bases, in that order; junction bases with no gene match: 5. CDR1 SGHTA and CDR2 FQGNSA come from the germline V gene. This CDR3 is CASGASGNTDTQYF. The CDR3 DNA is TGTGCCAGCGGGGCTAGCGGGAACACAGATACGCAGTATTTT. The variable domain in full, completed from reference TRBV7-2 and TRBJ2-3, reads GAGVSQSPSNKVTEKGKDVELRCDPISGHTALYWYRQSLGQGLEFLIYFQGNSAPDKSGLPSDRFSAERTGGSVSTLTIQRTQQEDSAVYLCASGASGNTDTQYFGPGTRLTVL.

The chain couples TRBV7-6 to TRBJ1-1, with D maybe TRBD1 (6 bases). CDR3 length: 13 amino acids. The germline CDR1 and CDR2 sequences are SGHVS and FNYEAQ. V shed 8 bases and J shed 3 bases, with 13 bases lying between them. CDR3 sequence (DNA): TGTGCCAGCGGCGGACAGCCAGACACTGAAGCTTTCTTT. Translated, it gives CASGGQPDTEAFF.

This clone occurred a few times. The chain's CDR3 is CASSDRDSATNEKLFF. DNA of the CDR3: TGTGCCAGCAGTGACCGGGACAGCGCAACTAATGAAAAACTGTTTTTT. The chain is built from TRBV6-1 and TRBJ1-4, with 7 positions matching TRBD1. The CDR3 contains 16 residues. Per germline, CDR1 MNHNS and CDR2 SASEGT. V shed 3 bases and J 0 bases; nucleotides not matched to a gene: 4.

This sequence joins TRBV5-6 and TRBJ1-6, with 7 bases that match TRBD1. In germline, CDR1 is SGHDT, CDR2 YYEEEE. CDR3 length equals 15 residues. V shed 3 bases and J 10 bases; nucleotides not matched to a gene: 10. CDR3 residues: CASSWGQFSSSPLHF. The CDR3 nucleotides read TGTGCCAGCAGCTGGGGACAGTTTTCGTCCTCACCCCTCCACTTT.

V gene TRBV5-1 combines with J gene TRBJ2-3; D uncertain. The CDR3 has 16 residues. V gave up 0 bases and J gave up 2 bases, with 13 bases separating them. Germline CDR1 is SGHRS and CDR2 is YFSETQ. The CDR3 spells CASSLGLVGPTDTQYF. The CDR3 region has the DNA TGCGCCAGCAGCTTGGGGCTTGTTGGCCCCACAGATACGCAGTATTTT.

The chain recombines TRBV5-8 with TRBJ2-1; 7 bases are a match to TRBD1. J lost 7 bases, V lost 6 bases, and 7 bases had no gene match. CDR3 length equals 13 residues. In germline, CDR1 is SGHTS, CDR2 YDEGEE. CDR3 protein: CASNVFRGNEQFF. CDR3 sequence (DNA): TGTGCCAGCAATGTTTTCAGGGGGAATGAGCAGTTCTTC.

V usage is TRBV7-2 and J usage is TRBJ1-3; 9 positions agree with TRBD1. Germline CDR1 is SGHTA and CDR2 is FQGNSA. The CDR3 length is 15 residues. The trim removed 6 bases at V and 2 bases at J, leaving 5 bases unmatched. DNA of the CDR3: TGTGCCAGCAGACCGGACAGGGGCCCTGGAAACACCATATATTTT. It encodes CASRPDRGPGNTIYF.

This clone was counted a single time. The rearrangement joins TRBV19 to TRBJ2-3; 7 bases match TRBD1. The junction had 13 bases not matched to a gene; V was cut back by 6 bases and J by 1 base. CDR1 is LNHDA, CDR2 SQIVND, per germline (reference sequence). This CDR3 contains 17 residues. CDR3 protein: CASSPLPIQGGTDTQYF. DNA for the CDR3: TGTGCCAGTAGCCCCCTTCCGATCCAGGGGGGCACAGATACGCAGTATTTT.

This sequence joins TRBV2 and TRBJ1-5; D perhaps matches TRBD1 (5 bases). Germline V CDR1 and CDR2: SNHLY, FYNNEI. The CDR3 totals 14 residues. The V end was cut by 4 bases, the J end by 2 bases, with 9 bases between. CDR3 nucleotide sequence: TGTGCCAGCAGTGTCAGGGCGGGCAATCAGCCCCAGCATTTT. Its translation: CASSVRAGNQPQHF.

The chain recombines TRBV9 with TRBJ1-1; 7 nucleotides align to TRBD1. From germline, CDR1 is SGDLS and CDR2 YYNGEE. V dropped 2 bases and J dropped 5; count of bases not matched to a gene: 3. The CDR3 covers 13 residues. The CDR3 sequence: CASSVEQGTEAFF. CDR3 in DNA: TGTGCCAGCAGCGTTGAACAGGGGACTGAAGCTTTCTTT.

The chain couples TRBV5-1 to TRBJ2-5; maybe TRBD2 (5 bases). Between the trimmed V and J ends, which lost 4 bases and 0 bases, there was a span of 16 bases. The CDR3 sequence is 16 residues long. The germline V gene encodes CDR1 SGHRS and CDR2 YFSETQ. CDR3 loop: CASSLRVVGNQETQYF. The CDR3 nucleotides are TGCGCCAGCAGCCTAAGGGTAGTCGGGAACCAAGAGACCCAGTACTTC.

This chain joins TRBV6-5 and TRBJ1-1; 7 bases match TRBD1. Unmatched junction bases numbered 10, after V lost 4 bases and J lost 5 bases. The CDR3 contains 15 residues. The germline V gene encodes CDR1 MNHEY and CDR2 SVGAGI. CDR3 DNA sequence: TGTGCCAGCAGTTCCGTCCAGGCAGGGGGTACTGAAGCTTTCTTT. As protein: CASSSVQAGGTEAFF.

The J gene is TRBJ1-6, the V gene TRBV19; 8 bases match TRBD1. V shed 1 base and J 6 bases; nucleotides not matched to a gene: 2. Germline values: CDR1 LNHDA, CDR2 SQIVND (reference sequence). This CDR3 region has 15 residues. The CDR3 sequence: CASSIVGTGNSPLHF. The CDR3 DNA reads as TGTGCCAGTAGTATAGTGGGGACAGGTAATTCACCCCTCCACTTT. The full variable domain, its missing parts supplied by reference TRBV19 and TRBJ1-6, is DGGITQSPKYLFRKEGQNVTLSCEQNLNHDAMYWYRQDPGQGLRLIYYSQIVNDFQKGDIAEGYSVSREKKESFPLTVTSAQKNPTAFYLCASSIVGTGNSPLHFGNGTRLTVT.

The V gene is TRBV5-6, the J gene TRBJ2-1, with 9 nucleotides matching TRBD2. Per the germline V gene, CDR1 is SGHDT and CDR2 is YYEEEE. Unmatched junction bases numbered 14, after V lost 5 bases and J lost 8 bases. This CDR3 has 16 residues. The DNA for the CDR3 is TGTGCCAGCAGGTCTATGCGGCGGGGGGGCCCCGATGAGCAGTTCTTC. As protein: CASRSMRRGGPDEQFF.

The chain recombines TRBV5-1 with TRBJ1-1, with TRBD1 matching over 7 bases. CDR1 SGHRS and CDR2 YFSETQ come from the germline V gene. The CDR3 has 13 amino acids. Losses at the gene ends were 4 bases for V and 3 bases for J; bases not matched to a gene: 3. CDR3 loop: CASSKDRDTEAFF. CDR3 coding DNA: TGCGCCAGCAGCAAAGACAGGGACACTGAAGCTTTCTTT.

The DNA of the CDR3 is TGCGCCAGCAGTTCCATTTCGGGGGGCCCCTACAATGAGCAGTTCTTC. Protein: CASSSISGGPYNEQFF. The V call is TRBV5-1, the J call TRBJ2-1; TRBD2 might be the D (7 bases). The germline V gene encodes CDR1 SGHRS and CDR2 YFSETQ. Trimming stripped 5 bases from V and 2 bases from J, with 17 bases between. The CDR3 has 16 amino acids. The full variable domain, with the rest looked up from reference TRBV5-1 and TRBJ2-1, is KAGVTQTPRYLIKTRGQQVTLSCSPISGHRSVSWYQQTPGQGLQFLFEYFSETQRNKGNFPGRFSGRQFSNSRSEMNVSTLELGDSALYLCASSSISGGPYNEQFFGPGTRLTVL.

This clone was detected only a few times. The CDR3 sequence is CASRAGQGSPPLHF. CDR3 coding DNA: TGTGCCAGCAGGGCCGGACAGGGATCCCCACCCCTCCACTTT. The chain combines TRBV2 with TRBJ1-6, with 8 bases that match TRBD1. Germline CDR1 reads SNHLY; CDR2 reads FYNNEI. The CDR3 has 14 amino acids. V lost 6 bases, J lost 11 bases, and 9 bases stayed unmatched.

This chain connects TRBV19 to TRBJ1-3, with a weak D call TRBD1 (5 bases). V was clipped by 5 bases and J by 3 bases, with 8 bases between them. The CDR3 contains 13 residues. CDR1 and CDR2 (germline): LNHDA, SQIVND (reference sequence). CDR3 loop: CASSSQVGNTIYF. The DNA of the CDR3 is TGTGCCAGTAGTTCACAGGTTGGAAACACCATATATTTT.

This chain links TRBV2 with TRBJ2-7, with D possibly called TRBD1 or TRBD2 (5 bases each). The CDR3 contains 14 residues. Germline V gene sequence: CDR1 SNHLY, CDR2 FYNNEI. With 6 bases removed from V and 0 bases from J, the gap between germline ends came to 12 bases. CDR3 bases: TGTGCCAGCAGAGGGATGGGGGACTCCTACGAGCAGTACGTC. Translated, it gives CASRGMGDSYEQYV.